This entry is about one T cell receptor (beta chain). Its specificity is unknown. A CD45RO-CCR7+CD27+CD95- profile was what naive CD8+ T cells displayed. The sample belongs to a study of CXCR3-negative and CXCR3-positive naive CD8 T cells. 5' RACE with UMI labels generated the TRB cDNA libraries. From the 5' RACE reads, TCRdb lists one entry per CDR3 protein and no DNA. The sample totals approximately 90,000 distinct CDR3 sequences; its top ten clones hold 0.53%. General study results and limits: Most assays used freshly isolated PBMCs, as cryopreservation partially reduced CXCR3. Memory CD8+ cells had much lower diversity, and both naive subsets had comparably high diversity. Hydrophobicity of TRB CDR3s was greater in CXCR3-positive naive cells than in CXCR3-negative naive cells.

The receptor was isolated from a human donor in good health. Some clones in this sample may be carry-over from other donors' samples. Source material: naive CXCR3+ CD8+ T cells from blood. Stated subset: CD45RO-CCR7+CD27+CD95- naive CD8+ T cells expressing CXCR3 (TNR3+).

Here the CDR3 reads CASSSRGPKNTGELFF. This chain links TRBV7-9 with TRBJ2-2; the D call from TCRdb, TRBD1, cannot be confirmed without DNA. The length of the CDR3 is 16 residues. Germline CDR1 SEHNR, CDR2 FQNEAQ (reference sequence).